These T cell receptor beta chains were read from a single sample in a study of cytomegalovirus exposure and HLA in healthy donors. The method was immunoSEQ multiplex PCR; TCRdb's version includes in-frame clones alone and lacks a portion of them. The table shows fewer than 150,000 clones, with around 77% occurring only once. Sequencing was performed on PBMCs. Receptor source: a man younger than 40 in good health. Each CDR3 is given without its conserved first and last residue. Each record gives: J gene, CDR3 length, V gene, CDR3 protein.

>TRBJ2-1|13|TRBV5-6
ASSSPGFLGNEQF
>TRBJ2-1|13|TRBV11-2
ASSSQGSSYNEQF
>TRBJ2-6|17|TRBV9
ASSVSLGDKSSGANVLT
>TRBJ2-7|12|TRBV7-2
ASSPPGLVYEQY
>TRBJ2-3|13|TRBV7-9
ASSSGRAGTDTQY
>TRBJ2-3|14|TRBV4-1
ASSQERSSGADTQY
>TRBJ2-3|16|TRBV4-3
ASSQGGYDGRLGDTQY
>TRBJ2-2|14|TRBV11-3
ASSARLAGITGELF
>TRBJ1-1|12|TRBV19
ASSIGQGTKGAF
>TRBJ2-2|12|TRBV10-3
ATAGTPNTGELF
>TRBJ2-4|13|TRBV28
ASSSMALAGAIQY
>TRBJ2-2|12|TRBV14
ASSQVLAVGELF
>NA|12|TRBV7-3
ASSLAGGSYEQY
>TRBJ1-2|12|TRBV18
ASSHSEGDYGYT
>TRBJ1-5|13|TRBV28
ASSLYRGSNQPQH
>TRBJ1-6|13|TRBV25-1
ASSGRDRGNSPLH
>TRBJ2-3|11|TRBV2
ASSSASTDTQY
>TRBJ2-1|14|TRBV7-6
ASSPAGTTPWDEQF
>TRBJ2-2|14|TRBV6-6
ASRPPQWVGDGELF
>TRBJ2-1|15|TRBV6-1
ASSEAFGGSSYNEQF
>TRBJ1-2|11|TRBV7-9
ASSLESDYGYT
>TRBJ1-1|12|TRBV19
ASMPAVMNTEAF
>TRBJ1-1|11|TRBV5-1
ASSTDGGTEAF
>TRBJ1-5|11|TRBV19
ASSIQGHQPQH
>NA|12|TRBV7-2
ASSSGLAYYEQY
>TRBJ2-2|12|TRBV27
ASSYSDRAGELF
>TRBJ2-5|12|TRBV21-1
ASSKGRLTETQY
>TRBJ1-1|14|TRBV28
ASRLTGASLGTEAF
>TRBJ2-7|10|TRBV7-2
ASSPAMNEQY
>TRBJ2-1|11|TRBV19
ASKKLRDNEQF
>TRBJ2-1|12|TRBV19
ASSSGGSYNEQF
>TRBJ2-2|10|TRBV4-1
ATSGGAGELF
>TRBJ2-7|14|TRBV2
ASRNGRETSSFEQY
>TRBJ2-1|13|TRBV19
ASSLAGAANNEQF
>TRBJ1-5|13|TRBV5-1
ASSLAAGSNQPQH
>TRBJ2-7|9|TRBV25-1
ASTRGYEQY
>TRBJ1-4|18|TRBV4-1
ASSQDLAGGRSLGPEKLF
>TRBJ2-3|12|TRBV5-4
ASSSPRGGDTQY
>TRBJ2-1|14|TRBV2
ASSEAWDRGADEQF
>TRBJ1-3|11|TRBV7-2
ASSPDQGNTIY
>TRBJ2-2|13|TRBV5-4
ASSLAGPLSGELF
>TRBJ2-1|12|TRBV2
ASNRGVAGNEQF
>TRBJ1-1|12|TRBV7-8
ASSLNQFSAGAF